The T cell receptor (beta chain) described here comes from a study of CD4 and CD8 cells across lung adenocarcinoma regions. This clonotype is classed as medium-sized. The CDR3 runs 15 residues. Trimming removed 0 bases from V and 5 bases from J, with 12 bases in between. Germline V gene data show CDR1 as MNHEY and CDR2 as SVGAGI. TCRdb re-called the PCR reads with MiXCR, one entry per CDR3 protein. The data show fewer than 15,000 distinct CDR3 sequences, roughly 56% seen once. The chain joins TRBV6-5 to TRBJ2-3; possibly TRBD1 or TRBD2 for D (6 bases each). The sequence was collected from a female donor with lung adenocarcinoma. The CD4 and CD8 labels of this study may be unreliable. The material sequenced was CD8+ T cells from the margin of a lung tumor. The CDR3 region is CASSYSGGLGDTQYF. The CDR3 region has the DNA TGTGCCAGCAGTTACTCAGGGGGGCTGGGAGATACGCAGTATTTT.